This paragraph reports one T cell receptor beta chain. Its target is unknown. The sample belongs to a study of lymphopenia after photon versus proton radiotherapy. The study's findings and limits: Post-nadir TCR diversity decline inversely tracked overall survival among those who died. Photon-treated patients lost naive T cells and TCR diversity; proton-treated stayed stable.

There are 13 residues in the CDR3. Germline lookup yields CDR1 MNHNY and CDR2 SVGAGI (reference sequence). V dropped 1 base and J dropped 6 bases, with 9 bases sitting between them. Produced via immunoSEQ multiplex PCR; TCRdb's table is partial and in-frame only. The sample holds some 31,000 clones, about 80% seen once. The chain carries TRBV6-6 and TRBJ1-1, with D uncertain. The material was peripheral blood, obtained from a patient treated with proton-based radiotherapy. This clonotype originated in a woman between 65 and 79 years old with pancreatic cancer. CDR3 in amino acids: CASSYYTDSEAFF. CDR3 DNA sequence: TGTGCCAGCAGTTACTATACGGACTCTGAAGCTTTCTTT.